The rows below give T cell receptor beta chains drawn from one sample of a study of patients and donors after allogeneic stem cell transplantation. TCRdb fed the RT-PCR reads into MiXCR, producing one record per CDR3 protein. The table has some 200,000 distinct CDR3 sequences, less than 45% seen once. Sequencing used blood, either unsorted or a sorted T cell fraction (not recorded which). The receptors derive from a human donor who was either an allogeneic HSCT recipient or a stem cell or donor lymphocyte infusion donor (not recorded which). It is not recorded whose cells these are; they may come from a transplant donor. Both conserved end residues are part of each CDR3. Fields, in order: J gene, D gene, V gene, CDR3 length, clone size, CDR3 DNA, CDR3 protein. The D gene is left open where the match is weak. Expanded clones get a size class; other rows say once, few or many, or leave the size out.

TRBJ2-1 | NA | TRBV13 | 15 | NA | TGTGCCAGTCTCGGGAGAACCAACTCCTACAATGAGCAGTTCTTC | CASLGRTNSYNEQFF
TRBJ1-2 | NA | TRBV11-2 | 16 | once | TGTGCCAGCAGCCACCCGGGACGGCTAGCTAACTATGGCTACACCTTC | CASSHPGRLANYGYTF
TRBJ2-7 | TRBD2 | TRBV14 | 14 | NA | TGTGCCAGCAGCCAAGGACTAGCCTTCCACGAGCAGTACTTC | CASSQGLAFHEQYF
TRBJ1-2 | NA | TRBV15 | 13 | NA | TGTGCCACCAGCCCCGAGGGTAACTATGGCTACACCTTC | CATSPEGNYGYTF
TRBJ2-7 | NA | TRBV7-9 | 18 | NA | TGTGCCAGCAGCTCCCCAGGGGTGCTAGGCTTTCTCTCCTACGAGCAGTACTTC | CASSSPGVLGFLSYEQYF
TRBJ2-1 | NA | TRBV5-1 | 17 | NA | TGCGCCAGCAGCGTTGGGAAGGGCGGGACCTCCTACAATGAGCAGTTCTTC | CASSVGKGGTSYNEQFF
TRBJ2-3 | NA | TRBV27 | 16 | NA | TGTGCCAGCAGTTTAAGCCTAGCCTACTACACAGATACGCAGTATTTT | CASSLSLAYYTDTQYF
TRBJ1-6 | TRBD1 | TRBV6-5 | 14 | NA | TGTGCCAGCAGTCCCCGGGACAGGGGTTCACCCCTCCACTTT | CASSPRDRGSPLHF
TRBJ1-1 | TRBD1 | TRBV5-1 | 17 | many | TGCGCCAGCAGCTTGGATGTCAGGGGGCCTTTGAACACTGAAGCTTTCTTT | CASSLDVRGPLNTEAFF
TRBJ2-1 | TRBD1 | TRBV9 | 19 | NA | TGTGCCAGCAGCGATACCGGGACAGGGGAAAGGAGCTCCTACAATGAGCAGTTCTTC | CASSDTGTGERSSYNEQFF
TRBJ2-1 | TRBD2 | TRBV3-1 | 14 | NA | TGTGCCAGCTTTGCGGGAGGTTTCGGCAATGAGCAGTTCTTC | CASFAGGFGNEQFF